What follows are 29 T cell receptor beta chains derived from one specimen sequenced in a study of shared clonotypes between healthy human individuals. The table came from immunoSEQ multiplex PCR; TCRdb's copy has only in-frame clones and leaves some out. Counted here are fewer than 3 million clones, about 90% occurring once; the ten biggest clones make up about 0.36%. The source material was naive CD4+ T cells from PBMCs. Sample subset: CD45RA+ positively selected. These receptors originate from a man younger than 35 in good health. Some clones in this sample may be carry-over from other donors' samples.

This chain uses TRBV5-1 with TRBJ1-2, with D unclear. The V end lost 1 base, the J end lost 1 base, and 2 bases lay between the germline ends. The CDR3 loop spans 12 amino acids. In germline, CDR1 is SGHRS, CDR2 YFSETQ. Here the CDR3 reads CASSLSNYGYTF. In DNA, the CDR3 is TGCGCCAGCAGCTTGAGTAACTATGGCTACACCTTC. Full variable domain (rest looked up from reference TRBV5-1 and TRBJ1-2): KAGVTQTPRYLIKTRGQQVTLSCSPISGHRSVSWYQQTPGQGLQFLFEYFSETQRNKGNFPGRFSGRQFSNSRSEMNVSTLELGDSALYLCASSLSNYGYTFGSGTRLTVV.

This clone appeared once. The J gene is TRBJ2-2, the V gene TRBV28; the D gene is possibly TRBD2 (6 bases). Germline V gene lookup returns CDR1 MDHEN and CDR2 SYDVKM. The germline V and J ends were trimmed by 5 bases and 7 bases, with 14 bases remaining between them. The CDR3 is 14 amino acids. The CDR3 here is CASSVGSISGELFF. CDR3 nucleotides: TGTGCCAGCAGTGTCGGGAGTATCAGCGGGGAGCTGTTTTTT.

This chain links TRBV14 with TRBJ1-1; TRBD1 matches 8 bases. The CDR3 loop spans 16 amino acids. Germline lookup yields CDR1 SGHDN and CDR2 FVKESK. Germline trimming cut 8 bases from V and 2 bases from J; bases unmatched to any gene: 13. DNA of the CDR3: TGTGCCAGCGCAAAACCCAGGGGGCGACCCAACACTGAAGCTTTCTTT. Amino acid sequence: CASAKPRGRPNTEAFF.

The rearrangement links TRBV18 to TRBJ1-5; D gene ambiguous. The CDR3 contains 13 residues. Germline V lookup: CDR1 KGHSH, CDR2 LQKENI. Trimming took off 4 bases at V and 8 bases at J, with 12 bases between the two ends. CDR3 coding DNA: TGTGCCAGCTCACGAAGGTTCTCAGAGCCCCAGCATTTT. Translated, it gives CASSRRFSEPQHF.

The genes are TRBV15 and TRBJ2-7, with D perhaps matching TRBD2 (5 bases). V was clipped by 0 bases and J by 4 bases, with 10 bases between them. Germline V CDR1 and CDR2: LNHNV, YYDKDF (reference sequence). The CDR3 covers 14 residues. The CDR3, as DNA: TGTGCCACCAGCAGAGATAGTAGGGAGTACGAGCAGTACTTC. Residues: CATSRDSREYEQYF.

V gene TRBV11-2 combines with J gene TRBJ2-6; TRBD1 agrees at 8 bases. The CDR3 spans 15 residues. With 3 bases clipped from V and 9 bases from J, the junction kept 7 bases outside the gene matches. Germline V CDR1 and CDR2: SGHAT, FQNNGV. CDR3 DNA sequence: TGTGCCAGCAGCTTTTGGACAGGGAAGGGCAACGTCCTGACTTTC. This encodes CASSFWTGKGNVLTF.

This clone has a single count. The identical CDR3 is also encoded by other nucleotide sequences in the sample. The V gene is TRBV18, the J gene TRBJ1-2; D not resolved. CDR3 length: 13 amino acids. Germline CDR1 and CDR2: KGHSH and LQKENI. Trimming pared 2 bases from V and 3 bases from J, leaving 7 bases between. CDR3 bases: TGTGCCAGCTCACCATCACTGGACTATGGCTACACCTTC. This codes for CASSPSLDYGYTF.

This clone has a handful of counts. The chain joins TRBV2 to TRBJ1-1, with D maybe TRBD1 (5 bases). V gave up 4 bases and J gave up 5 bases, with 11 bases separating them. The CDR3 loop spans 13 amino acids. Germline V gene sequence: CDR1 SNHLY, CDR2 FYNNEI. CDR3 in DNA: TGTGCCAGCAGTGCGGGGGTTGCGACTGAAGCTTTCTTT. As protein: CASSAGVATEAFF.

The chain combines TRBV4-3 with TRBJ1-1; D is ambiguous. Germline V lookup: CDR1 LGHNA, CDR2 YSLEER. The CDR3 is 16 residues long. The V gene lost 0 bases and the J gene lost 0 bases, with 11 bases spanning the gap. CDR3 nucleotide sequence: TGCGCCAGCAGCCAAGATCAAGGACTATTGAACACTGAAGCTTTCTTT. It yields the protein CASSQDQGLLNTEAFF.

V gene TRBV27 combines with J gene TRBJ1-1; TRBD1 is a possible D gene (5 bases). Germline CDR1 reads MNHEY; CDR2 reads SMNVEV (reference sequence). Trimming took off 10 bases at V and 0 bases at J, with 12 bases between the two ends. The CDR3 totals 13 residues. CDR3 bases: TGTGCCACTTCACAGGTTATGAACACTGAAGCTTTCTTT. Residues: CATSQVMNTEAFF.

This chain connects TRBV7-3 to TRBJ1-1; no definite D call. This CDR3 contains 15 residues. Looked up from germline, CDR1 is SGHTA and CDR2 is FQGTGA. Between the trimmed V and J ends, which lost 3 bases and 0 bases, there was a span of 11 bases. DNA for the CDR3: TGTGCCAGCAGCTTCACGGGAGGACTGAACACTGAAGCTTTCTTT. Translated, it gives CASSFTGGLNTEAFF. The full variable domain, its missing parts supplied by reference TRBV7-3 and TRBJ1-1, is GAGVSQTPSNKVTEKGKYVELRCDPISGHTALYWYRQSLGQGPEFLIYFQGTGAADDSGLPNDRFFAVRPEGSVSTLKIQRTERGDSAVYLCASSFTGGLNTEAFFGQGTRLTVV.

The chain has TRBV5-5 and TRBJ2-2, with D maybe TRBD2 (6 bases). Deletions cut 5 bases from V and 3 bases from J, with 14 bases between. The CDR3 consists of 15 residues. The germline CDR1 and CDR2 sequences are SGHKS and YYEKEE (reference sequence). The CDR3 region has the DNA TGTGCCAGCAGTGGAGGGCAGGCGGACACCGGGGAGCTGTTTTTT. This codes for CASSGGQADTGELFF.

The genes are TRBV6-1 and TRBJ2-3; 10 bases line up with TRBD1. Losses at the gene ends were 7 bases for V and 7 bases for J; bases not matched to a gene: 8. CDR1 and CDR2 (germline): MNHNS, SASEGT. The CDR3 is made up of 14 amino acids. CDR3 region: CASKPGQGRHTQYF. The DNA for the CDR3 is TGTGCCAGCAAGCCGGGACAGGGGAGGCATACGCAGTATTTT.

The J gene is TRBJ2-5, the V gene TRBV7-3; 7 bases are a match to TRBD2. Germline trimming cut 5 bases from V and 5 bases from J; bases unmatched to any gene: 11. The CDR3 is 15 amino acids. Germline V gene sequence: CDR1 SGHTA, CDR2 FQGTGA. This CDR3 reads CASSPDSGMGETQYF. The CDR3 nucleotides read TGTGCCAGCAGCCCAGACAGCGGGATGGGGGAGACCCAGTACTTC.

The chain is built from TRBV29-1 and TRBJ2-5, with 8 nucleotides matching TRBD2. The CDR3 covers 13 residues. V was clipped by 4 bases and J by 5 bases; unmatched bases: 6. CDR1 and CDR2 from the germline V gene are SQVTM and ANQGSEA. This chain's CDR3 is CSVAGRALETQYF. The CDR3 DNA sequence: TGCAGCGTTGCCGGGAGGGCCTTGGAGACCCAGTACTTC.

V is TRBV6-5 and J is TRBJ2-7; TRBD1 matches 8 bases. Trimming took 6 bases from V and 2 from J; bases not matched to a gene: 6. Per the germline V gene, CDR1 is MNHEY and CDR2 is SVGAGI. There are 14 residues in the CDR3. The CDR3 spells CASRLTGETYEQYF. CDR3 DNA sequence: TGTGCCAGCAGGCTGACAGGGGAGACCTACGAGCAGTACTTC.

The V gene is TRBV7-7, the J gene TRBJ2-1; D unresolved. The CDR3 totals 14 residues. The germline V and J ends were trimmed by 4 bases and 10 bases, with 17 bases remaining between them. CDR1 is SSHAT and CDR2 is FNYEAQ in the germline V gene (reference sequence). The CDR3 DNA reads TGTGCCAGCAGCTCTTCGGCTCAAGGGCAGGAGCAGTTCTTC. It is translated as CASSSSAQGQEQFF.

This clone has only one observation. V usage is TRBV6-1 and J usage is TRBJ2-1; 11 bases are shared with TRBD2. There are 14 residues in the CDR3. V lost 8 bases and J lost 10; bases outside the gene matches: 10. Germline CDR1 reads MNHNS; CDR2 reads SASEGT. CDR3 protein: CASPTSGNRGEQFF. As DNA, the CDR3 is TGTGCCAGCCCGACTAGCGGGAATCGTGGAGAGCAGTTCTTC.

The genes are TRBV6-1 and TRBJ2-3, with D unresolved. This CDR3 has 14 amino acids. Germline V gene data show CDR1 as MNHNS and CDR2 as SASEGT. The ends were cut back, 4 bases at V and 10 bases at J, with 18 bases in the middle. The CDR3 is CASSVTLQENAQYF. CDR3 in DNA: TGTGCCAGCAGTGTAACACTCCAGGAAAACGCGCAGTATTTT.

This clone has more than one count but fewer than ten. Other DNA sequences of this sample code for an identical CDR3. This chain links TRBV27 with TRBJ1-1; 7 nucleotides agree with TRBD1. V shed 3 bases, J shed 5 bases, and the junction held 3 bases outside the gene matches. This CDR3 has 13 residues. The V gene's germline CDR1 is MNHEY and CDR2 SMNVEV (reference sequence). The CDR3: CASSFTGVTEAFF. For the CDR3, the DNA is TGTGCCAGCAGTTTTACAGGGGTAACTGAAGCTTTCTTT.

This sequence joins TRBV30 and TRBJ2-5; D possibly corresponds to TRBD2 (6 bases). Germline CDR1 is GTSNPN and CDR2 is SVGIG (reference sequence). V gave up 8 bases and J gave up 4 bases, with 14 bases separating them. This CDR3 has 12 residues. The CDR3 spells CARRGTGETQYF. CDR3 bases: TGTGCCCGACGCGGGACTGGAGAGACCCAGTACTTC.

The chain uses TRBV2 and TRBJ2-1; 15 nucleotides agree with TRBD2. CDR1 and CDR2 (germline): SNHLY, FYNNEI. The CDR3 runs to 18 residues. The trim removed 5 bases at V and 2 bases at J, leaving 7 bases unmatched. The CDR3 loop reads CASSTPGLAGGPYNEQFF. The CDR3 region has the DNA TGTGCCAGCAGTACCCCGGGACTAGCGGGAGGACCCTACAATGAGCAGTTCTTC.

The genes are TRBV19 and TRBJ2-2; a possible D gene is TRBD1 (6 bases). The CDR3 consists of 17 residues. The V and J ends lost 4 bases and 5 bases respectively, with 20 bases between them. Looked up from germline, CDR1 is LNHDA and CDR2 is SQIVND (reference sequence). The CDR3 DNA reads as TGTGCCAGTAGTAGGGGGACACCGACTTGGGGTACCGGGGAGCTGTTTTTT. Translated: CASSRGTPTWGTGELFF.

The chain is built from TRBV14 and TRBJ2-1, with D perhaps matching TRBD2 (6 bases). V lost 2 bases, J lost 3 bases, and 14 bases lay in between. Germline values: CDR1 SGHDN, CDR2 FVKESK. CDR3 length equals 16 residues. The CDR3 DNA sequence: TGTGCCAGCAGCCAAACTGGGACTTCCCTCTACAATGAGCAGTTCTTC. Its protein is CASSQTGTSLYNEQFF.

Details on this clone: The sample carries other DNA sequences with the same CDR3. The J gene is TRBJ2-7, the V gene TRBV29-1; D remains unclear. Trimming stripped 6 bases from V and 1 base from J, with 10 bases between. The CDR3 has 12 amino acids. The germline gives CDR1 SQVTM, CDR2 ANQGSEA. The CDR3 bases are TGCAGCGTCCTGACGGAGTCCTACGAGCAGTACTTC. This sequence encodes CSVLTESYEQYF.

V gene TRBV6-6 combines with J gene TRBJ2-1; D possibly corresponds to TRBD2 (6 bases). Trimming pared 7 bases from V and 4 bases from J, leaving 17 bases between. Germline values: CDR1 MNHNY, CDR2 SVGAGI (reference sequence). The length of the CDR3 is 15 residues. The DNA for the CDR3 is TGTGCCAGCAATCCGGCAGGGACTCAGTACAATGAGCAGTTCTTC. This gives the protein CASNPAGTQYNEQFF.

The V gene is TRBV18, the J gene TRBJ2-5; 7 bases line up with TRBD2. The V segment lost 0 bases and the J segment 5 bases; nucleotides outside the gene matches: 15. CDR1 is KGHSH, CDR2 LQKENI, per germline. The CDR3 has 18 amino acids. CDR3 sequence (DNA): TGTGCCAGCTCACCACCAATTGGGAGAGCGGGGCCCGATGAGACCCAGTACTTC. This gives the protein CASSPPIGRAGPDETQYF. The full variable domain, completed using reference TRBV18 and TRBJ2-5, is NAGVMQNPRHLVRRRGQEARLRCSPMKGHSHVYWYRQLPEEGLKFMVYLQKENIIDESGMPKERFSAEFPKEGPSILRIQQVVRGDSAAYFCASSPPIGRAGPDETQYFGPGTRLLVL.

The CDR3 loop reads CASSLFTGGQETQYF. In nucleotides, the CDR3 is TGTGCCAGCTCACTATTCACAGGGGGTCAAGAGACCCAGTACTTC. The chain has TRBV18 and TRBJ2-5; TRBD1 agrees at 8 bases. Germline CDR1 KGHSH, CDR2 LQKENI. J was trimmed by 2 bases and V by 4 bases; bases with no gene match: 6. The CDR3 is 15 residues long.

This rearrangement joins TRBV18 to TRBJ2-1; 7 bases are shared with TRBD1. The CDR3 is 15 residues long. Germline loops: CDR1 KGHSH, CDR2 LQKENI. V dropped 5 bases and J dropped 4; count of bases not matched to a gene: 8. DNA of the CDR3: TGTGCCAGCTCAGGCCAGTGGGACAGTTACAATGAGCAGTTCTTC. It specifies CASSGQWDSYNEQFF. Full variable domain (rest looked up from reference TRBV18 and TRBJ2-1): NAGVMQNPRHLVRRRGQEARLRCSPMKGHSHVYWYRQLPEEGLKFMVYLQKENIIDESGMPKERFSAEFPKEGPSILRIQQVVRGDSAAYFCASSGQWDSYNEQFFGPGTRLTVL.